This T cell receptor (beta chain) was documented in a study of identical twins. The study's findings and limits: Analyses of zero insertions could be partly confounded by invariant MAIT and iNKT cells. In cord blood, abundant beta clonotypes had fewer insertions; memory showed no trend.

As to this clonotype: What it binds is unknown.

TCRdb reanalysed the 5' RACE reads using MiXCR and keeps one entry per CDR3 protein. The table shows more than 1.5 million distinct CDR3 sequences, with less than 40% occurring only once. The CDR3 loop spans 20 amino acids. From germline, CDR1 is SGHTA and CDR2 FQGNSA. V lost 5 bases and J lost 6, with 32 bases in between. Healthy Caucasians were all of the donors. This sequence was found in a newborn girl in good health. The rearrangement joins TRBV7-2 to TRBJ2-1; D tentatively fits TRBD1 or TRBD2 (6 bases each). The sample was cord blood. The chain's CDR3 is CASSPRVGAAFGGQRNEQFF. The CDR3 bases are TGTGCCAGCAGCCCGCGGGTTGGAGCGGCATTTGGGGGGCAACGCAATGAGCAGTTCTTC.